These 20 T cell receptor beta chains share one sample of origin, sequenced in a study of blood T cell repertoires in COVID-19. Profiled with immunoSEQ multiplex PCR; TCRdb holds only in-frame clones, not every one. The data show 300,000 to 400,000 clones, 88% seen once. Source material: PBMCs or T cells enriched from blood (not recorded which). The receptors come from a woman in her twenties or thirties with acute COVID-19.

The CDR3 sequence: CASSLPTGIENTIYF. The CDR3, as DNA: TGCGCCAGCAGCTTACCGACAGGGATCGAGAACACCATATATTTT. This sequence joins TRBV5-1 and TRBJ1-3, with 7 bases that match TRBD1. CDR1 is SGHRS, CDR2 YFSETQ, per germline. The CDR3 extends over 15 amino acids. Unmatched junction bases numbered 9, after V lost 2 bases and J lost 7 bases.

The chain has TRBV7-6 and TRBJ1-3; 8 bases map to TRBD1. J gave up 2 bases and V 0 bases, and 6 bases lay outside the gene matches. Per germline, CDR1 SGHVS and CDR2 FNYEAQ. This CDR3 has 17 amino acids. CDR3 DNA: TGTGCCAGCAGCTTAGCCCCGGACAGGGCTGCTGGAAACACCATATATTTT. This gives the protein CASSLAPDRAAGNTIYF.

This clone was seen a single time. V gene TRBV5-5 combines with J gene TRBJ1-1; TRBD1 matches 9 bases. The CDR3 is made up of 16 amino acids. Per germline, CDR1 SGHKS and CDR2 YYEKEE (reference sequence). With V trimmed by 4 bases and J by 5 bases, 12 bases remained unmatched. The CDR3 bases are TGTGCCAGCAGCCGTGGGGGACAGGGAGGAAGAACTGAAGCTTTCTTT. The encoded protein is CASSRGGQGGRTEAFF.

This rearrangement joins TRBV28 to TRBJ1-5, with 8 bases identical to TRBD1. J gave up 3 bases and V 6 bases, and 10 bases lay outside the gene matches. Germline CDR1 is MDHEN and CDR2 is SYDVKM. CDR3 length: 16 residues. As DNA, the CDR3 is TGTGCCAGCAGCCCACGCGGGACAGGAGTCAATCAGCCCCAGCATTTT. It yields the protein CASSPRGTGVNQPQHF.

V gene TRBV7-9 combines with J gene TRBJ1-2, with 10 positions matching TRBD1. The length of the CDR3 is 15 residues. The V gene end was trimmed by 1 base and the J gene end by 6 bases; junction bases not matched to a gene: 5. Germline V CDR1 and CDR2: SEHNR, FQNEAQ (reference sequence). Written as DNA, the CDR3 is TGTGCCAGCAGCTTAGGGACAGGGGGATTAGATGGCTACACCTTC. Its translation: CASSLGTGGLDGYTF.

This clone was detected only a few times. The rearrangement uses TRBV27 and TRBJ1-5; the D gene is possibly TRBD1 (5 bases). There are 14 residues in the CDR3. V lost 6 bases and J 4 bases, leaving 13 bases between the germline ends. Germline V CDR1 and CDR2: MNHEY, SMNVEV (reference sequence). In nucleotides, the CDR3 is TGTGCCAGCAGGGGGATGGGGGGAAATCAGCCCCAGCATTTT. Translated: CASRGMGGNQPQHF.

This clone appeared once. The genes are TRBV6-5 and TRBJ1-2, with D unclear. The CDR3 sequence is 15 residues long. CDR1 and CDR2 (germline): MNHEY, SVGAGI. V lost 6 bases and J 3 bases, leaving 17 bases between the germline ends. CDR3: CASSSRAGSDYGYTF. The CDR3 nucleotides read TGTGCCAGCAGCTCCCGGGCGGGGTCGGACTATGGCTACACCTTC.

The genes are TRBV19 and TRBJ1-5, with D hard to call. CDR3 length equals 13 residues. Germline CDR1 is LNHDA and CDR2 is SQIVND (reference sequence). The V end was cut by 8 bases, the J end by 6 bases, with 14 bases between. The CDR3 spells CASSLPGGQPQHF. CDR3 in DNA: TGTGCCAGTTCCCTCCCCGGAGGTCAGCCCCAGCATTTT.

In DNA, the CDR3 is TGCGCCAGCAGCCAAGGTGGAACAGAAGAAAAACTGTTTTTT. This encodes CASSQGGTEEKLFF. This chain connects TRBV4-1 to TRBJ1-4; D ambiguous. The CDR3 is 14 amino acids. Between the trimmed V and J ends, which lost 1 base and 8 bases, there was a span of 11 bases. Looked up from germline, CDR1 is MGHRA and CDR2 is YSYEKL.

The CDR3 nucleotides are TGTGCCAGCAGCTTAGTTGCGGGGGCCGTCACCGGGGAGCTGTTTTTT. It codes for CASSLVAGAVTGELFF. The rearrangement links TRBV7-2 to TRBJ2-2; D is possibly TRBD2 (7 bases). V was shortened by 1 base and J by 4 bases, with 13 bases between the two germline ends. The CDR3 covers 16 residues. Looked up from germline, CDR1 is SGHTA and CDR2 is FQGNSA.

The chain employs TRBV15 and TRBJ2-5; 7 bases line up with TRBD1. The CDR3 is 16 amino acids. Trimming took 0 bases from V and 5 from J; bases not matched to a gene: 9. Per germline, CDR1 LNHNV and CDR2 YYDKDF (reference sequence). This CDR3 is CATSRDYKGAQETQYF. The CDR3 nucleotides are TGTGCCACCAGCAGAGATTACAAGGGGGCTCAGGAGACCCAGTACTTC.

This chain connects TRBV5-1 to TRBJ2-3; 9 bases map to TRBD1. Germline CDR1 SGHRS, CDR2 YFSETQ. The junction had 17 bases not matched to a gene; V was cut back by 5 bases and J by 1 base. The CDR3 is 19 amino acids. The CDR3 protein is CASRPLTGGAVLGTDTQYF. In nucleotides, the CDR3 is TGCGCCAGCAGACCCTTGACAGGGGGAGCCGTGTTAGGCACAGATACGCAGTATTTT.

The chain joins TRBV7-2 to TRBJ2-1; 10 bases fit TRBD2. Germline CDR1 and CDR2: SGHTA and FQGNSA. The J segment lost 6 bases and the V segment lost 4 bases, leaving 9 bases of the junction unmatched. The CDR3 is made up of 16 amino acids. CDR3 DNA: TGTGCCAGCAGCTCAGCGAGCGGGGGGGCTTTCAATGAGCAGTTCTTC. Translating it yields CASSSASGGAFNEQFF. Together with reference TRBV7-2 and TRBJ2-1, the CDR3 gives the full variable domain: GAGVSQSPSNKVTEKGKDVELRCDPISGHTALYWYRQSLGQGLEFLIYFQGNSAPDKSGLPSDRFSAERTGGSVSTLTIQRTQQEDSAVYLCASSSASGGAFNEQFFGPGTRLTVL.

V and J are TRBV7-2 and TRBJ1-3; 8 nucleotides line up with TRBD1. The CDR3 runs to 16 residues. CDR1 is SGHTA, CDR2 FQGNSA, per germline. V shed 5 bases, J shed 4 bases, and the junction held 10 bases outside the gene matches. CDR3 in amino acids: CASSTSQGVRGNTIYF. The CDR3 nucleotides read TGTGCCAGCAGCACCTCACAGGGGGTTAGAGGAAACACCATATATTTT.

This clone was picked up one time. This sequence joins TRBV30 and TRBJ1-1; 7 bases align to TRBD1. This CDR3 has 14 residues. V lost 0 bases, J lost 5 bases, and 6 bases stayed unmatched. The germline V gene encodes CDR1 GTSNPN and CDR2 SVGIG (reference sequence). CDR3 in DNA: TGTGCCTGGAGTGTACAGGGGACTCTGACTGAAGCTTTCTTT. It is translated as CAWSVQGTLTEAFF.

The V and J genes are TRBV9 and TRBJ2-3; 8 bases line up with TRBD2. Unmatched junction bases numbered 6, after V lost 1 base and J lost 5 bases. The CDR3 runs to 15 residues. Germline lookup yields CDR1 SGDLS and CDR2 YYNGEE. CDR3: CASSVRAGGLDTQYF. The CDR3 bases are TGTGCCAGCAGCGTACGGGCGGGGGGCTTAGATACGCAGTATTTT.

This clone has only one observation. The chain combines TRBV29-1 with TRBJ1-2, with D possibly TRBD1 on 5 matching bases. CDR3 length: 12 residues. Trimming left V 6 bases short and J 6 bases short, with 14 bases between. Germline V gene sequence: CDR1 SQVTM, CDR2 ANQGSEA. The chain's CDR3 is CSVKSGFHGYTF. DNA of the CDR3: TGCAGCGTCAAGTCAGGGTTCCATGGCTACACCTTC.

The sample holds a few counts of this clone. The CDR3 is CASSEPPDRPYGYTF. As DNA, the CDR3 is TGTGCCAGCAGTGAACCTCCCGACAGGCCCTATGGCTACACCTTC. This rearrangement joins TRBV6-1 to TRBJ1-2, with D possibly being TRBD1 (6 bases). CDR1 MNHNS and CDR2 SASEGT come from the germline V gene. Trimming cost V 2 bases and J 4 bases, with 14 bases left between them. The CDR3 contains 15 residues.

The rearrangement links TRBV29-1 to TRBJ1-4, with D unclear. V lost 5 bases, J lost 0 bases, and 10 bases lay in between. Looked up from germline, CDR1 is SQVTM and CDR2 is ANQGSEA. The CDR3 loop spans 14 amino acids. The CDR3 DNA follows: TGCAGCGTTAAACACAGTACAACTAATGAAAAACTGTTTTTT. Its translation is CSVKHSTTNEKLFF. The complete variable domain, with remaining parts taken from reference TRBV29-1 and TRBJ1-4, reads SAVISQKPSRDICQRGTSLTIQCQVDSQVTMMFWYRQQPGQSLTLIATANQGSEATYESGFVIDKFPISRPNLTFSTLTVSNMSPEDSSIYLCSVKHSTTNEKLFFGSGTQLSVL.

This chain links TRBV7-9 with TRBJ1-2; 9 bases fit TRBD1. Germline CDR1 reads SEHNR; CDR2 reads FQNEAQ (reference sequence). V lost 3 bases and J lost 6; bases outside the gene matches: 8. CDR3 length equals 15 residues. CDR3 region: CASSLGQGLVDGYTF. For the CDR3, the DNA is TGTGCCAGCAGCTTGGGACAGGGACTGGTCGATGGCTACACCTTC.